A selection of T cell receptor beta chains follows, all from one sample in a study of cytomegalovirus exposure and HLA in healthy donors. The data were produced by immunoSEQ multiplex PCR, yet TCRdb's version contains in-frame clones alone and is incomplete. The repertoire holds under 150,000 clones, with around four fifths as singletons. Sample: PBMCs. These receptors were collected from a boy under 10 years old in good health and CMV-seronegative. CDR3s include the opening cysteine and the closing phenylalanine or tryptophan. A D gene is named only where the DNA matches it firmly. Expanded clones get a size class; other rows say once, few or many, or leave the size out.

>TRBV6-5|TRBD1|TRBJ1-2|-
TGTGCCAGCAGTTACCCGACAGGGAAGGGCTACACCTTC
CASSYPTGKGYTF
>TRBV7-2|TRBD1|TRBJ1-3|-
TGTGCCAGCAGCCAAACAGGGGGCGGTGGAAACACCATATATTTT
CASSQTGGGGNTIYF
>TRBV27|TRBD1|TRBJ1-1|-
TGTGCCAGCAGTCCTACTACAGGGGGCAGAACTGAAGCTTTCTTT
CASSPTTGGRTEAFF
>TRBV10-3|TRBD2|TRBJ2-5|-
TGTGCCATCAGTGAGTTTGGCGGGAGTATCCAAGAGACCCAGTACTTC
CAISEFGGSIQETQYF
>TRBV19|-|TRBJ2-4|-
TGTGCCAGTAGTATAGGGGTTGGCAGGCTGAAAAACATTCAGTACTTC
CASSIGVGRLKNIQYF
>TRBV19|TRBD1|TRBJ2-1|-
TGTGCCAGTAGCAGGTCCGGGACAGGCTCCTACAATGAGCAGTTCTTC
CASSRSGTGSYNEQFF
>TRBV6-5|-|TRBJ2-1|-
TGTGCCAGCAGTTACACGGTAGAGTACGAGCAGTTCTTC
CASSYTVEYEQFF
>TRBV15|-|TRBJ2-6|few
TGTGCCACCAGGCCGGGGTTGTCTGGGGCCAACGTCCTGACTTTC
CATRPGLSGANVLTF
>TRBV7-9|TRBD1|TRBJ2-7|-
TGTTCCAGCAGCTTAGGGACAGGGGGAAGCTCCTACGAGCAGTACTTC
CSSSLGTGGSSYEQYF
>TRBV9|TRBD1|TRBJ1-2|-
TGTGCCAGCAGCGTAGGCCAAAACAGGGGCGGCTATGGCTACACCTTC
CASSVGQNRGGYGYTF
>TRBV19|TRBD2|TRBJ2-2|-
TGTGCCAGTAGTATAGATGCGGGGGGGGGCCTCGGGGAGCTGTTTTTT
CASSIDAGGGLGELFF
>TRBV6-4|-|TRBJ2-2|-
TGTGCCAGCAGTGTTTCTCGGGAGAGTGGGACCGGGGAGCTGTTTTTT
CASSVSRESGTGELFF
>TRBV6-6|TRBD1|TRBJ2-3|-
TGTGCCAGCAGTGGGCAGGGGACAGGCGATGATACGCAGTATTTT
CASSGQGTGDDTQYF
>TRBV14|-|TRBJ1-4|once
TGTGCCAGCAGCCAAGTGGTCCGAGGATTTAATAATGAAAAACTGTTTTTT
CASSQVVRGFNNEKLFF
>TRBV5-1|TRBD1|TRBJ1-5|-
TGCGCCAGCAGTCAAACAGGGGGTCGGGGTCAGCCCCAGCATTTT
CASSQTGGRGQPQHF
>TRBV7-3|-|TRBJ1-2|-
TGTGCCAGCAGCCCCGGTCCATATTCTAACTATGGCTACACCTTC
CASSPGPYSNYGYTF
>TRBV10-2|TRBD1|TRBJ1-2|-
TGCGCCAGCAGTGCTCGACCACAGGGGGCTGACTATGGCTACACCTTC
CASSARPQGADYGYTF
>TRBV9|-|TRBJ2-1|-
TGTGCCAGCAGCGTAGGAAGAGCGGGCCCCTACAATGAGCAGTTCTTC
CASSVGRAGPYNEQFF
>TRBV30|-|TRBJ1-6|-
TGTGCCTGGGGGGCCGATTCCTTCCCGCCCCTCCACTTT
CAWGADSFPPLHF
>TRBV25-1|TRBD2|TRBJ2-1|-
TGTGCCGGCAGTGCACTAGCGAGCGCCTACAATGAGCAGTTCTTC
CAGSALASAYNEQFF
>TRBV12-5|-|TRBJ2-5|-
TGTGCTAGTGCTCCAAAGGACGGGGGAGAGACCCAGTACTTC
CASAPKDGGETQYF
>TRBV7-9|TRBD1|TRBJ2-3|-
TGTGCCAGCAGCTTAGGTACAGGGGCAGGGACAGATACGCAGTATTTT
CASSLGTGAGTDTQYF
>TRBV4-3|TRBD2|TRBJ2-1|-
TGCGCCAGCAGCCAAGATCGGCTAGCGGCCTACAATGAGCAGTTCTTC
CASSQDRLAAYNEQFF
>TRBV5-6|TRBD1|TRBJ1-4|-
TGTGCCAGCAGCCTACGGACAGGCCTTAATGAAAAACTGTTTTTT
CASSLRTGLNEKLFF
>TRBV11-2|-|TRBJ2-5|-
TGTGCCAGCAGCTTAGATTCCGGGGAGACCCAGTACTTC
CASSLDSGETQYF
>TRBV6-6|-|TRBJ2-2|-
TGTGCCAGCAGTTACTCAGCTAGTAACACCGGGGAGCTGTTTTTT
CASSYSASNTGELFF
>TRBV7-2|-|TRBJ1-2|-
TGTGCCAGCAGCTTAGCTCTAGGTGGAAACTATGGCTACACCTTC
CASSLALGGNYGYTF
>TRBV7-2|-|TRBJ2-7|once
TGTGCCAGCAGCAGGGGGGGGCAGGGGTACCACGAGCAGTACTTC
CASSRGGQGYHEQYF
>TRBV5-1|TRBD2|TRBJ2-1|-
TGCGCCAGCAGTTACGGGAGGCTTGTATCCTACAATGAGCAGTTCTTC
CASSYGRLVSYNEQFF
>TRBV13|-|TRBJ2-1|-
TGTGCCAGCAGCTTAAGAACAGGGATCCATGAGCAGTTCTTC
CASSLRTGIHEQFF